These 8 T cell receptor beta chains came from one sample sequenced in a study of blood T cell repertoires in COVID-19. TCRdb's table, derived via immunoSEQ multiplex PCR, lists solely in-frame clones and lacks some. In the table there are about 210,000 clones, 75% to 85% of which are singletons. Sample: peripheral blood. The receptors here all came from an older woman with COVID-19, enrolled during active disease.

V gene TRBV7-9 combines with J gene TRBJ2-4, with D possibly matching TRBD2 (5 bases). Trimming cost V 5 bases and J 2 bases, with 16 bases left between them. Germline lookup yields CDR1 SEHNR and CDR2 FQNEAQ (reference sequence). The CDR3 is made up of 16 amino acids. The CDR3 region has the DNA TGTGCCAGCAGCCCACGGGAAGTTACCACCAAAAACATTCAGTACTTC. This sequence encodes CASSPREVTTKNIQYF.

This chain joins TRBV19 and TRBJ1-3, with 9 bases lining up with TRBD1. The J segment lost 2 bases and the V segment lost 10 bases, leaving 3 bases of the junction unmatched. The CDR3 loop spans 13 amino acids. Germline CDR1 reads LNHDA; CDR2 reads SQIVND (reference sequence). CDR3 sequence reads: CATDRGTGNTIYF. The CDR3 bases are TGTGCCACGGACAGGGGAACTGGAAACACCATATATTTT. The full variable domain, rest sourced from reference TRBV19 and TRBJ1-3, is DGGITQSPKYLFRKEGQNVTLSCEQNLNHDAMYWYRQDPGQGLRLIYYSQIVNDFQKGDIAEGYSVSREKKESFPLTVTSAQKNPTAFYLCATDRGTGNTIYFGEGSWLTVV.

This chain connects TRBV18 to TRBJ2-3, with TRBD2 identical over 9 bases. Looked up from germline, CDR1 is KGHSH and CDR2 is LQKENI. This CDR3 region has 18 residues. V shed 3 bases, J shed 6 bases, and the junction held 16 bases outside the gene matches. As DNA, the CDR3 is TGTGCCAGCTCACCTGTACCCGGGGGTAGCGGGAGAATTGATACGCAGTATTTT. Protein: CASSPVPGGSGRIDTQYF. The full variable domain, completed using reference TRBV18 and TRBJ2-3, is NAGVMQNPRHLVRRRGQEARLRCSPMKGHSHVYWYRQLPEEGLKFMVYLQKENIIDESGMPKERFSAEFPKEGPSILRIQQVVRGDSAAYFCASSPVPGGSGRIDTQYFGPGTRLTVL.

This chain links TRBV2 with TRBJ1-2, with TRBD1 matching over 7 bases. Germline V CDR1 and CDR2: SNHLY, FYNNEI. J lost 7 bases, V lost 4 bases, and 6 bases had no gene match. This CDR3 has 13 amino acids. The CDR3 DNA is TGTGCCAGCAGTGGGTCGACAGGGACTGGCTACACCTTC. Translating it yields CASSGSTGTGYTF.

The rearrangement joins TRBV19 to TRBJ2-7; 9 positions match TRBD2. After removal of 6 bases from V and 2 bases from J, the junction contained 5 bases not matched to a gene. Germline V gives CDR1 LNHDA, CDR2 SQIVND (reference sequence). The CDR3 is 14 residues long. The CDR3 DNA reads as TGTGCCAGTAGACGGACTAGCGAGCCCTACGAGCAGTACTTC. Translation gives CASRRTSEPYEQYF.

This clone has at least ten counts. The chain has TRBV6-6 and TRBJ1-2; a weak D match, TRBD1 (5 bases). V lost 4 bases, J lost 2 bases, and 11 bases lay in between. The CDR3 runs 14 residues. Germline values: CDR1 MNHNY, CDR2 SVGAGI (reference sequence). The CDR3, as DNA: TGTGCCAGCAGTTTCACTACAGGAAACTATGGCTACACCTTC. It yields the protein CASSFTTGNYGYTF.

The rearrangement joins TRBV3-1 (or the pseudogene TRBV3-2) to TRBJ1-3; D might be TRBD1 (5 bases). Trimming cost V 1 base and J 2 bases, with 12 bases left between them. Germline V gene sequence: CDR1 LGHDT, CDR2 YNNKEL (reference sequence). This CDR3 is built from 16 residues. CDR3 sequence: CASSQVLRRAGNTIYF. In nucleotides, the CDR3 is TGTGCCAGCAGCCAAGTCCTGCGCAGGGCTGGAAACACCATATATTTT.

This sequence joins TRBV29-1 and TRBJ1-1; TRBD1 is a possible D gene (6 bases). The germline V gene has CDR1 SQVTM and CDR2 ANQGSEA. Between the trimmed V and J ends, which lost 1 base and 7 bases, there was a span of 10 bases. The CDR3 is 12 amino acids. CDR3 sequence reads: CSVEATGVEAFF. The CDR3 DNA is TGCAGCGTTGAAGCGACAGGCGTTGAAGCTTTCTTT.